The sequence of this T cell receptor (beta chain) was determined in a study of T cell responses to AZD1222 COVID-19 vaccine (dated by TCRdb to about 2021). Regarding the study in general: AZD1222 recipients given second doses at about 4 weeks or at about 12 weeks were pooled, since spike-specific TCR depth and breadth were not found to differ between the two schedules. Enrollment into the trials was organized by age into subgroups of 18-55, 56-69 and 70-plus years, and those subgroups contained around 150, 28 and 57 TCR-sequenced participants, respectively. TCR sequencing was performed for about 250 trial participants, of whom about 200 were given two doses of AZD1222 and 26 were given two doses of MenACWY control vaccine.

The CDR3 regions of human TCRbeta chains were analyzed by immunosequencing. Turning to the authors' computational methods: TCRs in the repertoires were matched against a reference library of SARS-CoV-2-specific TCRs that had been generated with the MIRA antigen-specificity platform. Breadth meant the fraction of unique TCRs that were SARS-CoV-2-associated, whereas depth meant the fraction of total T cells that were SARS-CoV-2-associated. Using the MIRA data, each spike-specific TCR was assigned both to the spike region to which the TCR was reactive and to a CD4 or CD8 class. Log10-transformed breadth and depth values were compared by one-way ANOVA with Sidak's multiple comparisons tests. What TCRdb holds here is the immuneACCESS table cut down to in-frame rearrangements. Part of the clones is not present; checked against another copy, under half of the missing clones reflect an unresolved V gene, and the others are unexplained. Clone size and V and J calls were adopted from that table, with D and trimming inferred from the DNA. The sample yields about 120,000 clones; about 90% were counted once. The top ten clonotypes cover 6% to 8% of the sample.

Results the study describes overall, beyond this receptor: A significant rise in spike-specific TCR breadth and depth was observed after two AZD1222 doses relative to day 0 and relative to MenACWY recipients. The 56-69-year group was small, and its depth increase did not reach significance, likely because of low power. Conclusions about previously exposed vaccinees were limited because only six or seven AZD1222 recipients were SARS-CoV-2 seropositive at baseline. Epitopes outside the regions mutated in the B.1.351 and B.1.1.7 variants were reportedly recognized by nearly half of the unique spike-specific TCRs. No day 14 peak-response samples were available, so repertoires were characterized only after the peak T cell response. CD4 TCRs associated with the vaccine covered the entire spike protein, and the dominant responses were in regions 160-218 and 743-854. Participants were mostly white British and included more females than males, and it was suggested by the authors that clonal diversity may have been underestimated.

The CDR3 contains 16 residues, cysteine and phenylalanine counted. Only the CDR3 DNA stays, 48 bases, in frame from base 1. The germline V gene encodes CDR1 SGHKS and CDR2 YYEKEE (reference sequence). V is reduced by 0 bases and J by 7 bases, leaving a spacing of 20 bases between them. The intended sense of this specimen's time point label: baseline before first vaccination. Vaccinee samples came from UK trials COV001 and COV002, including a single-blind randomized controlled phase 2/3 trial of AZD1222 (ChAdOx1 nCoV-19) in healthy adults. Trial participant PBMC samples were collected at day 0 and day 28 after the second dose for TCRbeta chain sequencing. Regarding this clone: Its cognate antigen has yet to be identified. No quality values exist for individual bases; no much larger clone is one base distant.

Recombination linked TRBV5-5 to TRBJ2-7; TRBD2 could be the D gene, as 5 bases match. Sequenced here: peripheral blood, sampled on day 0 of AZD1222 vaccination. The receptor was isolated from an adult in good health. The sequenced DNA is TGTGCCAGCAGCTTGGGCAATGCGGGCCTTCTGGGTGAGCAGTACTTC. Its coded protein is CASSLGNAGLLGEQYF.